This T cell receptor (beta chain) was obtained from a study of shared clonotypes between healthy human individuals. Data came from immunoSEQ multiplex PCR; TCRdb stores just in-frame clones and leaves some out. The sample shows 1.5 million to 2.5 million clones, 85% to 95% of them seen only once. Germline trimming cut 4 bases from V and 0 bases from J; bases unmatched to any gene: 7. Germline V gene data show CDR1 as SGHRS and CDR2 as YFSETQ. The CDR3 runs 15 residues. A word on this clone: At the DNA level, this CDR3 is encoded by other sequences in the same sample as well.

The naive CD8 population came from CD45RO-negative cells selected for CCR7, without terminally differentiated effector memory CD45RA+ cells. The receptor's source is a man between 18 and 29 years old in good health. The chain employs TRBV5-1 and TRBJ2-7, with 7 bases matching TRBD1. Sequenced sample: naive CD8+ T cells sorted from blood. DNA of the CDR3: TGCGCCAGCAGCCTCGGGACAGCCAGCTCCTACGAGCAGTACTTC. Translation: CASSLGTASSYEQYF.